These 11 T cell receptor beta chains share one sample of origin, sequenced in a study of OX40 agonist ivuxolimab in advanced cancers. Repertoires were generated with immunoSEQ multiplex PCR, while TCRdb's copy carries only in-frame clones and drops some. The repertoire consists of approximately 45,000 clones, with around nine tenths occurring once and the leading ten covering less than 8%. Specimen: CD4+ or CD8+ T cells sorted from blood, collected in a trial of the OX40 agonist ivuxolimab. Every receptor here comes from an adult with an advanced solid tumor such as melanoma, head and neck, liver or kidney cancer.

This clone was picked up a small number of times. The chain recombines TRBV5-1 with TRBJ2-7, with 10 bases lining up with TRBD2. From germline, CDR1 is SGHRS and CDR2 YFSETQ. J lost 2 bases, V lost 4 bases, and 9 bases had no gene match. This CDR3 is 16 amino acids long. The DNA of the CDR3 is TGCGCCAGCAGCGCGGCTAGCGGGAGCTCTCCCTACGAGCAGTACTTC. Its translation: CASSAASGSSPYEQYF.

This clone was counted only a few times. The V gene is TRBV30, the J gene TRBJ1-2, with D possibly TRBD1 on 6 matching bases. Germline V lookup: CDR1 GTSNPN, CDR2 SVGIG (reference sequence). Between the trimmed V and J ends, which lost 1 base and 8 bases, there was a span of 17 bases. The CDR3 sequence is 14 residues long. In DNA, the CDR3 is TGTGCCTGGAGTGAAACAGGGCTTAGGCGCGGCTACACCTTC. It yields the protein CAWSETGLRRGYTF.

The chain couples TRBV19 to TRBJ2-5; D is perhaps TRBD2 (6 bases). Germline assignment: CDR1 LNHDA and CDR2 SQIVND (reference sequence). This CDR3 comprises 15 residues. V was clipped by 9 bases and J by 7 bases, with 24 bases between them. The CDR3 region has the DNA TGTGCCAGCGCCGGGTCGGGACTCTTTAGTGGGACCCAGTACTTC. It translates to CASAGSGLFSGTQYF.

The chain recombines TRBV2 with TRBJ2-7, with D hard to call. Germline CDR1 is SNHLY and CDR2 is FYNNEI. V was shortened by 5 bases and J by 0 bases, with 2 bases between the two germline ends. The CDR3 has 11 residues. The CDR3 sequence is CASSYSYEQYF. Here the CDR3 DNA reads TGTGCCAGCAGTTACTCCTACGAGCAGTACTTC.

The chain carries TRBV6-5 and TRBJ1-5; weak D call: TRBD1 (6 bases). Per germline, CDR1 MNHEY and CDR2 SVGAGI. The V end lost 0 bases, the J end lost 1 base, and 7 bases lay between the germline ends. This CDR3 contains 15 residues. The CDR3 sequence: CASSYSRGSNQPQHF. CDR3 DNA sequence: TGTGCCAGCAGTTACTCGAGGGGGAGCAATCAGCCCCAGCATTTT.

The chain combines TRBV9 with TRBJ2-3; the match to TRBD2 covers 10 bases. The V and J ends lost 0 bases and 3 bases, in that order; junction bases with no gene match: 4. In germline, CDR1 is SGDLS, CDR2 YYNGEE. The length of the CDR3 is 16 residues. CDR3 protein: CASSVGTSGMTDTQYF. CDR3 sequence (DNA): TGTGCCAGCAGCGTAGGAACTAGCGGGATGACAGATACGCAGTATTTT.

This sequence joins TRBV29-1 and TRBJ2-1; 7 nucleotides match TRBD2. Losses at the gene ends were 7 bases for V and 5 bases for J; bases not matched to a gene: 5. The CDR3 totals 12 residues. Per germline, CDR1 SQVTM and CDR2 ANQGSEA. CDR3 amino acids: CSAGLFHNEQFF. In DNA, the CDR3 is TGCAGCGCGGGACTATTCCACAATGAGCAGTTCTTC.

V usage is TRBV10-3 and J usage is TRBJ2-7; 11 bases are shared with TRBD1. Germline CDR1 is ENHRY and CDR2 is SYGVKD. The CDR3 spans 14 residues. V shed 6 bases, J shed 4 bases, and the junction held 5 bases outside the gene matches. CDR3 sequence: CAIRDGTGGYEQYF. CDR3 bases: TGTGCCATCAGGGACGGGACAGGGGGTTACGAGCAGTACTTC.

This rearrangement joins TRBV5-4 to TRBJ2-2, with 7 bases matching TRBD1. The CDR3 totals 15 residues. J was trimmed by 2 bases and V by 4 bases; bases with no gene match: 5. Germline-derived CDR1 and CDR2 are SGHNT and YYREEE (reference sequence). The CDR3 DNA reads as TGTGCCAGCAGCCTAAGGACAGGAAACACCGGGGAGCTGTTTTTT. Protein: CASSLRTGNTGELFF.

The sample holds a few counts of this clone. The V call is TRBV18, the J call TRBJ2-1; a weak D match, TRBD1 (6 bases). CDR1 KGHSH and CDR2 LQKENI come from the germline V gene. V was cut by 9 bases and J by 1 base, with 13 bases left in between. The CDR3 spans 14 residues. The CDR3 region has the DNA TGTGCCAGTTCATACAGGGTTTCCTACAATGAGCAGTTCTTC. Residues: CASSYRVSYNEQFF. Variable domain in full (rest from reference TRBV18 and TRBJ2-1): NAGVMQNPRHLVRRRGQEARLRCSPMKGHSHVYWYRQLPEEGLKFMVYLQKENIIDESGMPKERFSAEFPKEGPSILRIQQVVRGDSAAYFCASSYRVSYNEQFFGPGTRLTVL.

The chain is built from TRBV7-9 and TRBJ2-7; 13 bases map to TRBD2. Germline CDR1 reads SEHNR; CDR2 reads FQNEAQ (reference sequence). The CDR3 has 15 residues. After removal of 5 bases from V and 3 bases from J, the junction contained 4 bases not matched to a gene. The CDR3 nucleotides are TGTGCCAGCAGCCAAGGGACTAGCGGGATCTACGAGCAGTACTTC. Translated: CASSQGTSGIYEQYF.